Shown below are 32 T cell receptor beta chains from a single sample sequenced in a study of blood T cell repertoires in COVID-19. Clones were read by immunoSEQ multiplex PCR, and TCRdb kept only the in-frame ones, dropping some. The table records roughly 250,000 clones, approximately 85% of them present only once. The sample comprised peripheral blood. The receptor source for this set is a human donor with COVID-19, enrolled during active disease. The donor label of this sample is uncertain.

As regards this clone: Within the sample, other DNA sequences also encode this same CDR3. V is TRBV11-3 and J is TRBJ2-1, with 10 nucleotides matching TRBD2. This CDR3 region has 15 residues. The germline CDR1 and CDR2 sequences are SGHNT and YENEEA. V lost 3 bases, J lost 1 base, and 0 bases stayed unmatched. CDR3 DNA: TGTGCCAGCAGCTTGACTAGCGGGTCCTACAATGAGCAGTTCTTC. It specifies CASSLTSGSYNEQFF.

The chain links TRBV28 to TRBJ1-2, with D unresolved. The CDR3 has 10 amino acids. Per germline, CDR1 MDHEN and CDR2 SYDVKM. V was trimmed by 7 bases and J by 8 bases, leaving 8 bases between them. The CDR3 DNA follows: TGTGCCAGCAACCTAGGCGGCTACACCTTC. This translates into CASNLGGYTF.

V is TRBV4-3 and J is TRBJ2-7; possibly TRBD2 for D (6 bases). Between the trimmed V and J ends, which lost 4 bases and 2 bases, there was a span of 12 bases. The CDR3 spans 14 residues. Germline assignment: CDR1 LGHNA and CDR2 YSLEER. CDR3 nucleotide sequence: TGCGCCAGCAGCCCCTCCCGGGAGCCCTACGAGCAGTACTTC. This sequence encodes CASSPSREPYEQYF.

CDR3 amino acids: CASSPSGRGSNEQFF. The CDR3 DNA follows: TGTGCCAGCAGTCCAAGCGGGAGGGGGAGCAATGAGCAGTTCTTC. This chain connects TRBV27 to TRBJ2-1, with 10 bases lining up with TRBD2. CDR1 is MNHEY and CDR2 is SMNVEV in the germline V gene (reference sequence). The CDR3 totals 15 residues. Trimming cost V 5 bases and J 6 bases; bases outside gene matches: 7.

The chain uses TRBV9 and TRBJ1-1, with D possibly being TRBD1 (6 bases). Between the trimmed V and J ends, which lost 0 bases and 1 base, there was a span of 19 bases. The CDR3 spans 18 residues. CDR1 is SGDLS and CDR2 is YYNGEE in the germline V gene. This chain's CDR3 is CASSVGGPKQGENTEAFF. The CDR3 bases are TGTGCCAGCAGCGTAGGAGGCCCCAAACAGGGTGAGAACACTGAAGCTTTCTTT.

This clone was detected only once. This rearrangement joins TRBV4-1 to TRBJ2-1; D is possibly TRBD2 (6 bases). The V end was cut by 0 bases, the J end by 7 bases, with 19 bases between. Germline loops: CDR1 MGHRA, CDR2 YSYEKL. The CDR3 is made up of 17 amino acids. The CDR3 is CASSQDDFSGLGNEQFF. CDR3 bases: TGCGCCAGCAGCCAAGACGATTTTAGCGGCCTTGGGAATGAGCAGTTCTTC.

The rearrangement joins TRBV2 to TRBJ1-1; weak D call: TRBD1 (6 bases). Trimming took off 4 bases at V and 2 bases at J, with 14 bases between the two ends. CDR1 and CDR2 from the germline V gene are SNHLY and FYNNEI. The CDR3 runs 15 residues. CDR3 residues: CASSGNRDGNTEAFF. The CDR3 DNA follows: TGTGCCAGCAGTGGGAACAGGGACGGCAACACTGAAGCTTTCTTT. Full variable domain (missing parts from reference TRBV2 and TRBJ1-1): EPEVTQTPSHQVTQMGQEVILRCVPISNHLYFYWYRQILGQKVEFLVSFYNNEISEKSEIFDDQFSVERPDGSNFTLKIRSTKLEDSAMYFCASSGNRDGNTEAFFGQGTRLTVV.

V and J are TRBV28 and TRBJ1-1; 7 bases fit TRBD1. The V and J ends lost 7 bases and 0 bases, in that order; junction bases with no gene match: 8. The V gene's germline CDR1 is MDHEN and CDR2 SYDVKM. This CDR3 is 15 amino acids long. CDR3 amino acids: CASTLAGGLNTEAFF. DNA of the CDR3: TGTGCCAGCACCCTAGCAGGGGGTCTGAACACTGAAGCTTTCTTT.

V usage is TRBV11-2 and J usage is TRBJ2-7; D is possibly TRBD1 (5 bases). V lost 1 base and J 5 bases, leaving 15 bases between the germline ends. The CDR3 loop spans 15 amino acids. Germline CDR1 reads SGHAT; CDR2 reads FQNNGV. CDR3 nucleotide sequence: TGTGCCAGCAGCTTAGTTTGGGGCTCGAGCCACGAGCAGTACTTC. It codes for CASSLVWGSSHEQYF. Looking up the rest from reference TRBV11-2 and TRBJ2-7 gives the full variable domain: EAGVAQSPRYKIIEKRQSVAFWCNPISGHATLYWYQQILGQGPKLLIQFQNNGVVDDSQLPKDRFSAERLKGVDSTLKIQPAKLEDSAVYLCASSLVWGSSHEQYFGPGTRLTVT.

The rearrangement links TRBV27 to TRBJ1-2; 9 positions match TRBD1. This CDR3 has 13 amino acids. Trimming removed 8 bases from V and 4 bases from J; junction bases left unmatched: 5. Germline CDR1 is MNHEY and CDR2 is SMNVEV (reference sequence). The CDR3: CASAGQGSYGYTF. The CDR3 region has the DNA TGTGCCAGCGCGGGACAGGGATCCTATGGCTACACCTTC.

V usage is TRBV6-4 and J usage is TRBJ2-1, with D hard to call. This CDR3 region has 13 residues. Germline values: CDR1 MRHNA, CDR2 SNTAGT. With 3 bases removed from V and 1 base from J, the gap between germline ends came to 4 bases. CDR3 amino acids: CASSERSYNEQFF. The CDR3 DNA reads as TGTGCCAGCAGTGAGCGGTCCTACAATGAGCAGTTCTTC.

The rearrangement joins TRBV9 to TRBJ2-3, with unresolved D. V was shortened by 3 bases and J by 4 bases, with 9 bases between the two germline ends. The germline V gene has CDR1 SGDLS and CDR2 YYNGEE. This CDR3 contains 13 residues. The CDR3 is CASSGLRADTQYF. The CDR3 DNA is TGTGCCAGCAGCGGCCTTCGGGCAGATACGCAGTATTTT.

The rearrangement links TRBV28 to TRBJ1-2; 7 positions match TRBD1. With 5 bases clipped from V and 2 bases from J, the junction kept 14 bases outside the gene matches. The CDR3 is 17 amino acids. Germline CDR1 reads MDHEN; CDR2 reads SYDVKM. CDR3 protein: CASSILTGTLRNYGYTF. In DNA form, the CDR3 reads TGTGCCAGCAGTATCCTGACAGGGACCTTAAGGAACTATGGCTACACCTTC.

The rearrangement links TRBV27 to TRBJ2-5; 7 bases match TRBD1. In germline, CDR1 is MNHEY, CDR2 SMNVEV (reference sequence). CDR3 size: 14 residues. Trimming removed 5 bases from V and 2 bases from J; junction bases left unmatched: 5. The CDR3 DNA reads as TGTGCCAGCAGTCCGTGGGACAGACAAGAGACCCAGTACTTC. It encodes CASSPWDRQETQYF.

The chain has TRBV12-5 and TRBJ1-1; D is perhaps TRBD1 (5 bases). V gave up 1 base and J gave up 11 bases, with 14 bases separating them. The CDR3 is 13 amino acids. Germline assignment: CDR1 LGHNT and CDR2 FRNRAP. CDR3 sequence: CASGLGRGVGAFF. DNA for the CDR3: TGTGCTAGTGGTTTGGGGAGGGGAGTAGGCGCTTTCTTT.

The chain has TRBV2 and TRBJ1-5; D gene uncertain. Germline lookup yields CDR1 SNHLY and CDR2 FYNNEI. There are 13 residues in the CDR3. Between the trimmed V and J ends, which lost 8 bases and 5 bases, there was a span of 13 bases. This CDR3 is CASRVTGYQPQHF. The DNA for the CDR3 is TGTGCCAGCCGGGTCACGGGGTATCAGCCCCAGCATTTT.

The V and J genes are TRBV2 and TRBJ1-2; TRBD1 aligns across 7 bases. Trimming took 8 bases from V and 4 from J; bases not matched to a gene: 10. CDR1 SNHLY and CDR2 FYNNEI come from the germline V gene. The CDR3 sequence is 14 residues long. DNA of the CDR3: TGTGCCAGCTCGTCGGACAGGAAAACCTATGGCTACACCTTC. Its translation: CASSSDRKTYGYTF. Together with reference TRBV2 and TRBJ1-2, the CDR3 gives the full variable domain: EPEVTQTPSHQVTQMGQEVILRCVPISNHLYFYWYRQILGQKVEFLVSFYNNEISEKSEIFDDQFSVERPDGSNFTLKIRSTKLEDSAMYFCASSSDRKTYGYTFGSGTRLTVV.

The V gene is TRBV14, the J gene TRBJ2-5, with no clear D. The germline V and J ends were trimmed by 3 bases and 1 base, with 6 bases remaining between them. This CDR3 spans 13 amino acids. Germline loops: CDR1 SGHDN, CDR2 FVKESK. The CDR3 loop is CASSQVVQETQYF. As DNA, the CDR3 is TGTGCCAGCAGCCAGGTAGTCCAAGAGACCCAGTACTTC. The variable domain in full, completed from reference TRBV14 and TRBJ2-5, reads EAGVTQFPSHSVIEKGQTVTLRCDPISGHDNLYWYRRVMGKEIKFLLHFVKESKQDESGMPNNRFLAERTGGTYSTLKVQPAELEDSGVYFCASSQVVQETQYFGPGTRLLVL.

The V gene is TRBV9, the J gene TRBJ1-5, with a tentative D call TRBD1 (6 bases). The V gene lost 4 bases and the J gene lost 0 bases, with 11 bases spanning the gap. The CDR3 consists of 15 residues. Germline CDR1 SGDLS, CDR2 YYNGEE. CDR3 sequence: CASSRDTDSNQPQHF. Written as DNA, the CDR3 is TGTGCCAGCAGCAGGGACACGGATAGCAATCAGCCCCAGCATTTT.

The chain links TRBV4-2 to TRBJ1-1; D may be TRBD1 (5 bases). The germline CDR1 and CDR2 sequences are LGHNA and YNFKEQ. This CDR3 comprises 15 residues. V was trimmed by 1 base and J by 8 bases, leaving 17 bases between them. The chain's CDR3 is CASSQVVRTAGEAFF. For the CDR3, the DNA is TGTGCCAGCAGCCAAGTGGTGAGAACGGCAGGGGAAGCTTTCTTT.

The chain uses TRBV3-1 (or the pseudogene TRBV3-2) and TRBJ2-1, with 11 bases matching TRBD2. The junction had 8 bases not matched to a gene; V was cut back by 3 bases and J by 10 bases. The CDR3 loop spans 15 amino acids. Germline V lookup: CDR1 LGHDT, CDR2 YNNKEL (reference sequence). The CDR3 DNA is TGTGCCAGCAGCCAGTCACTAGCGGGAGTCGGAGAGCAGTTCTTC. It specifies CASSQSLAGVGEQFF.

The CDR3 DNA sequence: TGTGCCAGTAGTACTCGAGGACTAGAAGGCTACAATGAGCAGTTCTTC. Translated: CASSTRGLEGYNEQFF. The chain is built from TRBV19 and TRBJ2-1; TRBD2 aligns across 7 bases. The CDR3 extends over 16 amino acids. Germline V gene data show CDR1 as LNHDA and CDR2 as SQIVND (reference sequence). V lost 4 bases to trimming and J lost 3 bases; unmatched junction nucleotides: 9.

The rearrangement joins TRBV5-1 to TRBJ1-5, with 10 positions matching TRBD1. V lost 4 bases and J lost 5; bases outside the gene matches: 6. The CDR3 has 15 residues. In germline, CDR1 is SGHRS, CDR2 YFSETQ. CDR3: CASSLGGQGHQPQHF. The DNA for the CDR3 is TGCGCCAGCAGCCTTGGGGGACAGGGGCATCAGCCCCAGCATTTT.

This chain links TRBV9 with TRBJ2-7; the match to TRBD1 covers 9 bases. The CDR3 is 16 amino acids. V lost 4 bases to trimming and J lost 2 bases; unmatched junction nucleotides: 10. Germline V gives CDR1 SGDLS, CDR2 YYNGEE. DNA of the CDR3: TGTGCCAGCAGCCACGGGCCGGGACAGGGTACCTACGAGCAGTACTTC. Amino acids: CASSHGPGQGTYEQYF.

The chain couples TRBV28 to TRBJ2-7; the match to TRBD1 covers 8 bases. Trimming at V came to 2 bases and at J to 8 bases, leaving 8 bases not matched to a gene. Germline V gives CDR1 MDHEN, CDR2 SYDVKM. The CDR3 totals 14 residues. CDR3 sequence (DNA): TGTGCCAGCAGTTTAAGTGGACAGGGCTTCAAGCAGTACTTC. It translates to CASSLSGQGFKQYF.

The table lists this clone with a count of one. The chain has TRBV15 and TRBJ2-3; D may be TRBD2 (6 bases). Germline loops: CDR1 LNHNV, CDR2 YYDKDF (reference sequence). The CDR3 has 15 amino acids. Trimming pared 3 bases from V and 0 bases from J, leaving 10 bases between. CDR3 DNA sequence: TGTGCCACCAGCAGGGACTATCCTAGCACAGATACGCAGTATTTT. Its protein is CATSRDYPSTDTQYF.

This sequence joins TRBV28 and TRBJ2-5, with D tentatively TRBD2 (5 bases). Trimming shortened V by 1 base and J by 5 bases, and 17 bases separated the two germline ends. Germline CDR1 MDHEN, CDR2 SYDVKM. This CDR3 region has 16 residues. As DNA, the CDR3 is TGTGCCAGCAGTTTATTGGACTTACTCCGGCTTGAGACCCAGTACTTC. Amino acid sequence: CASSLLDLLRLETQYF.

The chain links TRBV6-7 to TRBJ2-1; D unresolved. TRBV6-7 is labeled an ORF, and its function is uncertain. V was trimmed by 0 bases and J by 4 bases, leaving 10 bases between them. The CDR3 runs to 15 residues. CDR3 protein: CASSYSKLPYNEQFF. The CDR3 DNA reads as TGTGCCAGCAGTTACTCGAAGCTACCTTACAATGAGCAGTTCTTC.

The rearrangement uses TRBV2 and TRBJ1-5, with 10 nucleotides matching TRBD1. The CDR3 extends over 15 amino acids. The germline gives CDR1 SNHLY, CDR2 FYNNEI. V trimming: 8 bases; J trimming: 6 bases; junction bases outside the gene matches: 10. CDR3 DNA sequence: TGTGCCAGCCAAATCCAGACAGGGGGCGGTCAGCCCCAGCATTTT. Translating it yields CASQIQTGGGQPQHF.

This clone occurred once. The CDR3 DNA sequence: TGTGCCAGCAGTGACAACGTGGAAGGCTACACCTTC. Amino acid sequence: CASSDNVEGYTF. The rearrangement links TRBV12-3 or TRBV12-4 to TRBJ1-2; D is ambiguous. The CDR3 contains 12 residues. Deletions cut 5 bases from V and 8 bases from J, with 12 bases between.

J is TRBJ1-1 and V is TRBV19, with 7 bases aligning to TRBD1. The CDR3 contains 14 residues. CDR1 is LNHDA, CDR2 SQIVND, per germline (reference sequence). V was clipped by 4 bases and J by 5 bases; unmatched bases: 7. This CDR3 reads CASSTNRGRTEAFF. DNA of the CDR3: TGTGCCAGTAGTACCAACAGGGGTAGGACTGAAGCTTTCTTT.

V usage is TRBV7-3 and J usage is TRBJ2-1; D uncertain. The CDR3 loop spans 16 amino acids. Trimming stripped 5 bases from V and 0 bases from J, with 14 bases between. Germline V lookup: CDR1 SGHTA, CDR2 FQGTGA. CDR3 nucleotides: TGTGCCAGCAGCCAGGTGAAGCCCAGCTCCTACAATGAGCAGTTCTTC. Translation: CASSQVKPSSYNEQFF.